Each of the 9 T cell receptor beta chains below was sequenced from the same sample in a study of regulatory T cells in long-lasting Graves disease. iRepertoire HTBI primers and Arm-PCR of CDR3 regions built TCR beta libraries. TCRdb called the multiplex PCR reads again in MiXCR, with one record for every CDR3 protein. The table records about 620,000 distinct CDR3 sequences, about 15% of them present only once. Documented time point: newly diagnosed GD, antithyroid drugs for less than 3 months. With RNA extracted from PBMCs as input, the TCR library was made. The same sample was also used in a study of T cells in Graves' hyperthyroidism and ophthalmopathy.

The sequenced sample was peripheral blood mononuclear cells (PBMCs), obtained at new diagnosis, from a patient treated with antithyroid drugs. Source of these receptors: a woman aged 30 to 39 with Graves disease.

This clonotype was detected only a few times. The chain uses TRBV5-1 and TRBJ2-1; D might be TRBD2 (5 bases). The CDR3 totals 15 residues. Germline V gene data show CDR1 as SGHRS and CDR2 as YFSETQ. V was clipped by 2 bases and J by 5 bases, with 14 bases between them. The CDR3 region has the DNA TGCGCCAGCAGCTTCGGGGAGAACCGGGACAATGAGCAGTTCTTC. Encoded protein: CASSFGENRDNEQFF.

This clonotype has ten or more counts. The chain employs TRBV2 and TRBJ2-7; possibly TRBD1 for D (6 bases). V lost 7 bases and J lost 0, with 10 bases in between. This CDR3 has 13 amino acids. Germline V CDR1 and CDR2: SNHLY, FYNNEI. CDR3 coding DNA: TGTGCCAGCAAGCAGGGGAACTCCTACGAGCAGTACTTC. Translation: CASKQGNSYEQYF. The whole variable domain, remainder taken from reference TRBV2 and TRBJ2-7, is EPEVTQTPSHQVTQMGQEVILRCVPISNHLYFYWYRQILGQKVEFLVSFYNNEISEKSEIFDDQFSVERPDGSNFTLKIRSTKLEDSAMYFCASKQGNSYEQYFGPGTRLTVT.

This clonotype showed up many times. The rearrangement uses TRBV18 and TRBJ2-3; D might be TRBD1 (5 bases). There are 14 residues in the CDR3. Germline assignment: CDR1 KGHSH and CDR2 LQKENI. Trimming shortened V by 1 base and J by 4 bases, and 9 bases separated the two germline ends. CDR3 amino acids: CASSPQDKPDTQYF. CDR3 DNA sequence: TGTGCCAGCTCACCACAGGACAAACCAGATACGCAGTATTTT.

This clonotype was detected ten times or more. The rearrangement joins TRBV12-3 or TRBV12-4 to TRBJ1-2; D is unclear. The CDR3 covers 14 residues. V lost 6 bases, J lost 5 bases, and 16 bases lay in between. The CDR3 reads CASSTFIGLYGYTF. The CDR3 DNA follows: TGTGCCAGCAGCACCTTCATAGGCCTTTATGGCTACACCTTC.

The rearrangement joins TRBV5-1 to TRBJ2-5, with 7 bases matching TRBD2. Germline CDR1 reads SGHRS; CDR2 reads YFSETQ. The length of the CDR3 is 15 residues. V lost 3 bases and J lost 5; bases outside the gene matches: 10. This chain's CDR3 is CASSSRAGRFETQYF. The CDR3 DNA reads as TGCGCCAGCAGCTCCCGAGCGGGACGGTTTGAGACCCAGTACTTC.

This chain joins TRBV20-1 and TRBJ2-1; 8 bases map to TRBD2. V dropped 3 bases and J dropped 12; count of bases not matched to a gene: 13. This CDR3 contains 14 residues. The V gene's germline CDR1 is DFQATT and CDR2 SNEGSKA (reference sequence). DNA of the CDR3: TGCAGTGCTAGGCCTTCTTCAGCGGGAGTCGTGCAGTTCTTC. Translation: CSARPSSAGVVQFF.

The rearrangement joins TRBV2 to TRBJ2-5; TRBD1 is a possible D gene (6 bases). Germline V CDR1 and CDR2: SNHLY, FYNNEI. V lost 6 bases to trimming and J lost 4 bases, with 15 bases between them. The length of the CDR3 is 14 residues. DNA for the CDR3: TGTGCCAGCAGCGCCGGACAGCCACTAGAGACCCAGTACTTC. Encoded protein: CASSAGQPLETQYF.

This clonotype was counted ten times or more. J is TRBJ2-7 and V is TRBV4-1; 8 nucleotides agree with TRBD1. Trimming removed 3 bases from V and 6 bases from J; junction bases left unmatched: 13. CDR3 length: 16 amino acids. CDR1 and CDR2 (germline): MGHRA, YSYEKL. CDR3 DNA sequence: TGCGCCAGCAGCCATTTGGGTCGGGACAGGTCCCGCGAGCAGTACTTC. As protein: CASSHLGRDRSREQYF.

This clonotype showed up many times. This chain uses TRBV30 with TRBJ1-1; tentatively, D is TRBD1 (6 bases). The V gene's germline CDR1 is GTSNPN and CDR2 SVGIG (reference sequence). The CDR3 has 10 residues. Trimming took off 2 bases at V and 13 bases at J, with 11 bases between the two ends. The CDR3 nucleotides read TGTGCCTGGAGTTCTCAGGGGAATTTCTTT. Its translation is CAWSSQGNFF.